This T cell receptor beta chain came from a study of CD8+ T cells in alopecia areata. Extracted RNA was reverse transcribed, and the resulting cDNA served as sequencing template. Profiled with immunoSEQ multiplex PCR; TCRdb holds only in-frame clones, not every one. This table has fewer than 250,000 clones, less than 45% appearing once. Treatment described: oral pan-JAK inhibitor, 5-10 mg twice daily. Germline V gene sequence: CDR1 SGHAT, CDR2 FQNNGV. V lost 5 bases and J 4 bases, leaving 20 bases between the germline ends. The length of the CDR3 is 17 residues. This chain joins TRBV11-2 and TRBJ2-2; TRBD2 is a possible D gene (6 bases). This specimen was CD4+ T cells sorted from blood, taken at approximately week 36, from a patient treated with tofacitinib. The source of this sequence is a human donor with alopecia areata. The CDR3 is CASSPRRELVVTGELFF. In DNA, the CDR3 is TGTGCCAGCAGCCCGCGGAGGGAGTTGGTGGTCACCGGGGAGCTGTTTTTT.